A single sample is the source of the 21 T cell receptor beta chains below, sequenced in a study of Graves' ophthalmopathy and Graves' hyperthyroidism. TCR beta CDR3 regions were amplified from RNA transcripts. The workflow started with a first-round RT-PCR run with HTBI primers and then moved on to a second-round multiplex PCR. TCRdb independently ran MiXCR on the multiplex PCR reads; one entry per CDR3 protein. This sample has under 800,000 distinct CDR3 sequences; about a fifth occur once, and the top ten carry roughly 6.9%. The sample comprised peripheral blood. Source of these receptors: a young woman with stable Graves' hyperthyroidism. Some clones in this sample may be carry-over from other donors' samples.

Ten or more counts support this clonotype. The chain employs TRBV6-5 and TRBJ2-5; no firm D call. V lost 0 bases, J lost 7 bases, and 6 bases lay in between. Germline-derived CDR1 and CDR2 are MNHEY and SVGAGI. This CDR3 is 12 amino acids long. The CDR3 reads CASSYSGGTQYF. Here the CDR3 DNA reads TGTGCCAGCAGTTACTCGGGCGGGACCCAGTACTTC.

This clonotype was detected ten times or more. The chain uses TRBV29-1 and TRBJ2-7, with D maybe TRBD2 (5 bases). CDR1 is SQVTM and CDR2 is ANQGSEA in the germline V gene. The germline V and J ends were trimmed by 8 bases and 2 bases, with 19 bases remaining between them. CDR3 length: 14 residues. CDR3 sequence reads: CSPPERSGTYEQYF. CDR3 DNA: TGCAGCCCACCCGAGAGGAGCGGAACCTACGAGCAGTACTTC.

This clonotype was counted at least ten times. V is TRBV9 and J is TRBJ1-2; TRBD1 matches 7 bases. The CDR3 sequence is 15 residues long. Unmatched junction bases numbered 12, after V lost 4 bases and J lost 6 bases. Germline CDR1 and CDR2: SGDLS and YYNGEE. CDR3: CASSSGIGGVNGYTF. For the CDR3, the DNA is TGTGCCAGCAGCTCAGGCATAGGGGGCGTCAATGGCTACACCTTC.

This sequence joins TRBV13 and TRBJ2-7; 9 nucleotides line up with TRBD1. In germline, CDR1 is PRHDT, CDR2 FYEKMQ (reference sequence). J gave up 0 bases and V 4 bases, and 4 bases lay outside the gene matches. The CDR3 totals 15 residues. The CDR3 bases are TGTGCCAGCAGCTGGACAGGGGCTAGCTCCTACGAGCAGTACTTC. Translated, it gives CASSWTGASSYEQYF.

The table lists this clonotype with many counts. The chain uses TRBV12-5 and TRBJ2-6; D gene unclear. Germline V gives CDR1 LGHNT, CDR2 FRNRAP. V lost 3 bases, J lost 2 bases, and 8 bases lay in between. The CDR3 sequence is 15 residues long. The CDR3 sequence: CASGFGQPGANVLTF. DNA of the CDR3: TGTGCTAGTGGTTTCGGCCAACCTGGGGCCAACGTCCTGACTTTC.

This clonotype was picked up many times. This sequence joins TRBV28 and TRBJ1-5; D might be TRBD1 (6 bases). Germline loops: CDR1 MDHEN, CDR2 SYDVKM. Trimming cost V 3 bases and J 8 bases, with 14 bases left between them. This CDR3 has 14 amino acids. The CDR3 here is CASSFGGPVEPQHF. The CDR3 coding sequence is TGTGCCAGCAGTTTCGGGGGCCCGGTGGAGCCCCAGCATTTT.

The chain combines TRBV15 with TRBJ1-6; 11 nucleotides agree with TRBD1. CDR3 size: 16 residues. CDR1 and CDR2 (germline): LNHNV, YYDKDF (reference sequence). Germline trimming cut 3 bases from V and 8 bases from J; bases unmatched to any gene: 6. CDR3 DNA: TGTGCCACCAGCAGCGGCCGGACAGGGGGCTATTCACCCCTCCACTTT. Protein product: CATSSGRTGGYSPLHF. The complete variable domain, with remaining parts taken from reference TRBV15 and TRBJ1-6, reads DAMVIQNPRYQVTQFGKPVTLSCSQTLNHNVMYWYQQKSSQAPKLLFHYYDKDFNNEADTPDNFQSRRPNTSFCFLDIRSPGLGDTAMYLCATSSGRTGGYSPLHFGNGTRLTVT.

In the case of this clonotype: An end of the junction differs from the germline gene, which may be a read error. For the CDR3, the DNA is TGTGCCAGCAGCTCTGGCGCCTCGGACATTAAGTACTTC. This gives the protein CASSSGASDIKYF. The V gene is TRBV9, the J gene TRBJ2-4, with a tentative D call TRBD1 (5 bases). The CDR3 has 13 amino acids. Germline loops: CDR1 SGDLS, CDR2 YYNGEE.

The CDR3 DNA sequence: TGTGCCTGGAGCGACCGAACAGGGGGTCTTCAAGAGACCCAGTACTTC. Translating gives CAWSDRTGGLQETQYF. V and J are TRBV30 and TRBJ2-5; 8 bases match TRBD1. This CDR3 is 16 amino acids long. Germline V lookup: CDR1 GTSNPN, CDR2 SVGIG (reference sequence). Trimming cost V 3 bases and J 2 bases; bases outside gene matches: 11.

In its sample, this clonotype was seen many times. V is TRBV11-2 and J is TRBJ2-3; the match to TRBD2 covers 7 bases. V lost 8 bases, J lost 1 base, and 9 bases stayed unmatched. CDR1 and CDR2 (germline): SGHAT, FQNNGV. The CDR3 runs 15 residues. The chain's CDR3 is CASPIGGEGTDTQYF. The CDR3 nucleotides read TGTGCCAGCCCTATTGGGGGGGAGGGCACAGATACGCAGTATTTT.

The chain links TRBV29-1 to TRBJ2-5; D possibly corresponds to TRBD2 (7 bases). Trimming removed 8 bases from V and 5 bases from J, with 18 bases in between. In germline, CDR1 is SQVTM, CDR2 ANQGSEA. This CDR3 has 13 residues. In DNA, the CDR3 is TGCAGCATACTTCGGGGGGCCCGGGAGACCCAGTACTTC. As protein: CSILRGARETQYF.

The sample holds many counts of this clonotype. The chain uses TRBV7-6 and TRBJ2-7, with D possibly TRBD1 on 5 matching bases. Germline CDR1 SGHVS, CDR2 FNYEAQ. V was trimmed by 6 bases and J by 5 bases, leaving 11 bases between them. This CDR3 comprises 12 residues. In DNA, the CDR3 is TGTGCCAGCAGTTCAGGGTGGGACGAGCAGTACTTC. Its protein is CASSSGWDEQYF.

In this sample, this clonotype turned up a few times. The CDR3 reads CSVSGQGSFSHGELFF. The CDR3 DNA is TGCAGCGTTTCGGGACAGGGGAGTTTTAGTCACGGGGAGCTGTTTTTT. V is TRBV29-1 and J is TRBJ2-2, with 10 positions matching TRBD1. V was clipped by 5 bases and J by 7 bases; unmatched bases: 13. Germline V gives CDR1 SQVTM, CDR2 ANQGSEA. The CDR3 runs to 16 residues.

This clonotype was seen many times. The CDR3, as DNA: TGTGCCATCAGTGACAGGACAGGGGGTGAAGCTTTCTTT. It is translated as CAISDRTGGEAFF. V gene TRBV10-3 combines with J gene TRBJ1-1, with TRBD1 matching 10 bases. Looked up from germline, CDR1 is ENHRY and CDR2 is SYGVKD. J lost 7 bases, V lost 3 bases, and 2 bases had no gene match. This CDR3 comprises 13 residues.

Ten or more counts support this clonotype. J is TRBJ1-1 and V is TRBV2, with a possible D match to TRBD1 (5 bases). The CDR3 has 14 amino acids. V was shortened by 9 bases and J by 4 bases, with 18 bases between the two germline ends. Germline CDR1 reads SNHLY; CDR2 reads FYNNEI. CDR3 region: CASDAQGAVTEAFF. In nucleotides, the CDR3 is TGTGCCAGTGACGCCCAAGGGGCGGTCACTGAAGCTTTCTTT.

This clonotype was picked up a small number of times. Written as DNA, the CDR3 is TGTGCCAGCAGCGGAAGTGAGACAGGGAAAAACATTCAGTACTTC. This encodes CASSGSETGKNIQYF. J is TRBJ2-4 and V is TRBV11-2; 7 bases are shared with TRBD1. There are 15 residues in the CDR3. Germline-derived CDR1 and CDR2 are SGHAT and FQNNGV. The V and J ends lost 5 bases and 4 bases, in that order; junction bases with no gene match: 8.

This clonotype was found many times. The gene calls are TRBV11-2 and TRBJ2-5; D possibly corresponds to TRBD2 (5 bases). CDR3 length equals 14 residues. V lost 1 base to trimming and J lost 5 bases, with 11 bases between them. CDR1 and CDR2 from the germline V gene are SGHAT and FQNNGV. In DNA, the CDR3 is TGTGCCAGCAGCTTAGTCGCCCCGGGGGAGACCCAGTACTTC. Translating gives CASSLVAPGETQYF. The entire variable domain, with the rest obtained from reference TRBV11-2 and TRBJ2-5, is as follows: EAGVAQSPRYKIIEKRQSVAFWCNPISGHATLYWYQQILGQGPKLLIQFQNNGVVDDSQLPKDRFSAERLKGVDSTLKIQPAKLEDSAVYLCASSLVAPGETQYFGPGTRLLVL.

This clonotype was seen many times. The rearrangement uses TRBV20-1 and TRBJ2-7, with D tentatively TRBD2 (6 bases). With 3 bases removed from V and 2 bases from J, the gap between germline ends came to 11 bases. The V gene's germline CDR1 is DFQATT and CDR2 SNEGSKA (reference sequence). The CDR3 covers 13 residues. The CDR3 here is CSASRDLPYEQYF. Here the CDR3 DNA reads TGCAGTGCTAGTCGGGACTTACCCTACGAGCAGTACTTC.

This clonotype was seen ten or more times. The chain carries TRBV6-2 or TRBV6-3 and TRBJ2-6; 14 positions match TRBD2. The CDR3 consists of 18 residues. V shed 5 bases, J shed 5 bases, and the junction held 8 bases outside the gene matches. Germline V lookup: CDR1 MNHEY, CDR2 SVGEGT. In DNA form, the CDR3 reads TGTGCCAGCAGTCCGGGACTAGCGGGAGTAGGTAGGGCCAACGTCCTGACTTTC. It is translated as CASSPGLAGVGRANVLTF.

This clonotype has only a few counts. The rearrangement uses TRBV20-1 and TRBJ1-6, with 8 nucleotides matching TRBD1. The CDR3 spans 15 residues. From germline, CDR1 is DFQATT and CDR2 SNEGSKA (reference sequence). J lost 7 bases, V lost 1 base, and 6 bases had no gene match. DNA for the CDR3: TGCAGTGCTAGAGTTGCGACAGGGGAGAATTCACCCCTCCACTTT. This gives the protein CSARVATGENSPLHF.

The sample holds a few counts of this clonotype. The gene calls are TRBV9 and TRBJ2-7; 11 bases agree with TRBD1. The length of the CDR3 is 16 residues. V dropped 4 bases and J dropped 0; count of bases not matched to a gene: 6. Germline values: CDR1 SGDLS, CDR2 YYNGEE. CDR3 sequence reads: CASSISGTGGSYEQYF. CDR3 nucleotide sequence: TGTGCCAGCAGCATATCCGGGACAGGGGGCTCCTACGAGCAGTACTTC.